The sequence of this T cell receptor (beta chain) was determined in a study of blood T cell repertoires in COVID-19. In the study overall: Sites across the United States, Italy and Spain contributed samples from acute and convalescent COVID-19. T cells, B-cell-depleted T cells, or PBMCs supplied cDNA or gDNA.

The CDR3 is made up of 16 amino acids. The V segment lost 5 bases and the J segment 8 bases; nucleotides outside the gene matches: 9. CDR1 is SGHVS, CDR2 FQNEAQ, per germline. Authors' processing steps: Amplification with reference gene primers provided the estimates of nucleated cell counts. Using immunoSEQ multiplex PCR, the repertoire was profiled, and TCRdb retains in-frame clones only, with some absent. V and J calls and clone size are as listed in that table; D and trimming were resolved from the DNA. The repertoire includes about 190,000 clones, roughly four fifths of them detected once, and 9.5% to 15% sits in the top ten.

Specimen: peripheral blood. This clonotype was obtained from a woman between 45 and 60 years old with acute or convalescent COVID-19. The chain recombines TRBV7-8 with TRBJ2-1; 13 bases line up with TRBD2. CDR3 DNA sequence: TGTGCCAGCAGCCAAGGACTAGCGGGAGCAGGGTATGAGCAGTTCTTC. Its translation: CASSQGLAGAGYEQFF.